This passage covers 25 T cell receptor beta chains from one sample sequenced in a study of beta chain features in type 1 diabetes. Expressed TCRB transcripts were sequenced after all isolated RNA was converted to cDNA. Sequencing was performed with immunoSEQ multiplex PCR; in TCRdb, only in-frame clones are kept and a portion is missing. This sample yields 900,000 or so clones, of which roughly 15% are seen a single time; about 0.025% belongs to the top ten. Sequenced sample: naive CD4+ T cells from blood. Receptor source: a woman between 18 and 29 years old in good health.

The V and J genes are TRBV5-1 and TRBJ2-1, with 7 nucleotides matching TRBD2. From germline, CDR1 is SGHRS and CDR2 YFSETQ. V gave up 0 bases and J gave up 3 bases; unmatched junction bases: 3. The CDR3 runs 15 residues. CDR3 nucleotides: TGCGCCAGCAGCTTGGGCATAGCGGGCTACAATGAGCAGTTCTTC. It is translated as CASSLGIAGYNEQFF.

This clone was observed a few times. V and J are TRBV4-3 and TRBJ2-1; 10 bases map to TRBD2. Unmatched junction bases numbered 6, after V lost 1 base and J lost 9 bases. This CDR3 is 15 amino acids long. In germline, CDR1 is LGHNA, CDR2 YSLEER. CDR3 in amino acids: CASSQAAGGSGEQFF. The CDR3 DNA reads TGCGCCAGCAGCCAAGCAGCGGGAGGGTCGGGTGAGCAGTTCTTC.

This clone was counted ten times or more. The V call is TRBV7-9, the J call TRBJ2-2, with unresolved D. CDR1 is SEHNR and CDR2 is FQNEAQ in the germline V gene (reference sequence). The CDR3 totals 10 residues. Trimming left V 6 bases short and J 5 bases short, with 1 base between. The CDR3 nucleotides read TGTGCCAGCAGTACCGGGGAGCTGTTTTTT. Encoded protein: CASSTGELFF.

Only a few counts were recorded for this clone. CDR3 DNA: TGTGCCAGCAGGTGGCGGGAGGGAATGTATGAGCAGTTCTTC. This translates into CASRWREGMYEQFF. The rearrangement links TRBV27 to TRBJ2-1; 9 positions match TRBD2. This CDR3 contains 14 residues. Germline V gene sequence: CDR1 MNHEY, CDR2 SMNVEV (reference sequence). V was pared by 6 bases and J by 8 bases, with 8 bases of the junction left unmatched.

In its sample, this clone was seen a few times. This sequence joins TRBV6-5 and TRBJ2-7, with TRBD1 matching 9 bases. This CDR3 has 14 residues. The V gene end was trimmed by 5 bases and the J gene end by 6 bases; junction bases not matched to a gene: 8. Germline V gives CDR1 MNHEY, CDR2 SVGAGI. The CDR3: CASSKQGADGEQYF. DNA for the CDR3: TGTGCCAGCAGTAAACAGGGGGCTGATGGCGAGCAGTACTTC.

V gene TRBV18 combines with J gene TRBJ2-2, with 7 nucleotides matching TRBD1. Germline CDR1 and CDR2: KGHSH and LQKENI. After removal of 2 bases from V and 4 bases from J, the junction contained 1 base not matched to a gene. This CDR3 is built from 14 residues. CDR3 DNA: TGTGCCAGCTCACCAGACAGGGTCACCGGGGAGCTGTTTTTT. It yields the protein CASSPDRVTGELFF. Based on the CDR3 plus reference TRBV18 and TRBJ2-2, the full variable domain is NAGVMQNPRHLVRRRGQEARLRCSPMKGHSHVYWYRQLPEEGLKFMVYLQKENIIDESGMPKERFSAEFPKEGPSILRIQQVVRGDSAAYFCASSPDRVTGELFFGEGSRLTVL.

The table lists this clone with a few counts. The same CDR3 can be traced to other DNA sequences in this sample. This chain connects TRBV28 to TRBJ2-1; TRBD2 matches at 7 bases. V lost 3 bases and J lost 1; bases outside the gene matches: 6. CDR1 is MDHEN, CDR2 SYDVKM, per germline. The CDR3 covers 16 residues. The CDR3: CASSLAGSGSYNEQFF. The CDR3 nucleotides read TGTGCCAGCAGTTTGGCCGGTAGCGGGTCCTACAATGAGCAGTTCTTC.

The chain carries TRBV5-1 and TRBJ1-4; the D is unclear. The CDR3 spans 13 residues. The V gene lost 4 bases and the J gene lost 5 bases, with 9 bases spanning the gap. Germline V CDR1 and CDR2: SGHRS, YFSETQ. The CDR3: CASSENLNEKLFF. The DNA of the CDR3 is TGCGCCAGCAGCGAAAACCTGAATGAAAAACTGTTTTTT. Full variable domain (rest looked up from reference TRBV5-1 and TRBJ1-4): KAGVTQTPRYLIKTRGQQVTLSCSPISGHRSVSWYQQTPGQGLQFLFEYFSETQRNKGNFPGRFSGRQFSNSRSEMNVSTLELGDSALYLCASSENLNEKLFFGSGTQLSVL.

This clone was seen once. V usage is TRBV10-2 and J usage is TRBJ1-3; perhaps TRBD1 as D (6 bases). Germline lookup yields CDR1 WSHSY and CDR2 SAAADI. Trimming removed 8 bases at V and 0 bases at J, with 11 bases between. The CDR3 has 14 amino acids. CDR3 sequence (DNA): TGCGCCAGCCACAGGGACGACTCTGGAAACACCATATATTTT. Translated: CASHRDDSGNTIYF.

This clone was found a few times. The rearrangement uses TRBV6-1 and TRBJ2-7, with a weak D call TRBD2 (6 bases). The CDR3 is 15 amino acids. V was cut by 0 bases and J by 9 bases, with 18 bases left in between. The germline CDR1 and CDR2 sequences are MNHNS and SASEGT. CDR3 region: CASSEAGPGVRGQYF. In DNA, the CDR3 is TGTGCCAGCAGTGAAGCGGGTCCGGGAGTACGAGGGCAGTACTTC.

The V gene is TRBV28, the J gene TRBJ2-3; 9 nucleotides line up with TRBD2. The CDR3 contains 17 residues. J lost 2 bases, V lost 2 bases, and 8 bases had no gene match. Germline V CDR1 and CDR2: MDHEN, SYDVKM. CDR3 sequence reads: CASSLRASGIITDTQYF. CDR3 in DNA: TGTGCCAGCAGTTTAAGGGCTAGCGGGATTATCACAGATACGCAGTATTTT.

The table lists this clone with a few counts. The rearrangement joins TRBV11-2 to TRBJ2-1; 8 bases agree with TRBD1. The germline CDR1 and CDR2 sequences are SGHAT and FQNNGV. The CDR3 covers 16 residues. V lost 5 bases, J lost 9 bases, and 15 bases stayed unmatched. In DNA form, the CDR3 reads TGTGCCAGCAGCGCAGGGGGCGACGGATTTCGAGGTGAGCAGTTCTTC. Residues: CASSAGGDGFRGEQFF.

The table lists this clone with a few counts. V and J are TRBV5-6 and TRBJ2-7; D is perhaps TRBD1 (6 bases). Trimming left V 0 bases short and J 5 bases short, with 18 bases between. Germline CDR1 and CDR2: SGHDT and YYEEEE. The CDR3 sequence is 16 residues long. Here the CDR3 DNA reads TGTGCCAGCAGCTTGGGGGGGACATCGGCGAGGAACGAGCAGTACTTC. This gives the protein CASSLGGTSARNEQYF.

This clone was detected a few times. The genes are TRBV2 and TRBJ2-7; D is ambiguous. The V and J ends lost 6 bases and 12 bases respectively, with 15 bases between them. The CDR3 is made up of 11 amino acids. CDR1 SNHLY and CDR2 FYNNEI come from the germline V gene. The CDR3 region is CASRGGPSGYF. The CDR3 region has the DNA TGTGCCAGCAGGGGTGGACCCTCGGGGTACTTC.

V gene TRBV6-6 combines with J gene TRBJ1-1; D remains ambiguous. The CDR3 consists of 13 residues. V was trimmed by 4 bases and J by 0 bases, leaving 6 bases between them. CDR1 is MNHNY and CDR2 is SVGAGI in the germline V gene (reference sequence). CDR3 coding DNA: TGTGCCAGCAGTTCCCCCTTGAACACTGAAGCTTTCTTT. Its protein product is CASSSPLNTEAFF.

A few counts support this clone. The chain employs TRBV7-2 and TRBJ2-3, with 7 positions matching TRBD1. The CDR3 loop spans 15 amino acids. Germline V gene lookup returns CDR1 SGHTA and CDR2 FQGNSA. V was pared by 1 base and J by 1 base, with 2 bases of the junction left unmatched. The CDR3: CASSLVGTGTDTQYF. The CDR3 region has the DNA TGTGCCAGCAGCTTAGTTGGGACAGGCACAGATACGCAGTATTTT.

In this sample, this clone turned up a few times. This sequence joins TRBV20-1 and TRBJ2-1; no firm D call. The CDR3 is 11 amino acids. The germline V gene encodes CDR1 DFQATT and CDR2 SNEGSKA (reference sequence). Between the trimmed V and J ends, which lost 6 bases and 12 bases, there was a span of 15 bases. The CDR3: CSAKKSLVQFF. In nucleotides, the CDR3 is TGCAGTGCAAAAAAGTCTCTGGTGCAGTTCTTC.

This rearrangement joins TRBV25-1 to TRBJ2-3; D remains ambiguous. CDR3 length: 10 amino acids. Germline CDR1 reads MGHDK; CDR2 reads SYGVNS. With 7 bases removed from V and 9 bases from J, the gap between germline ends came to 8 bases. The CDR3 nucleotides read TGTGCCAGCATCGGGCAGACGCAGTATTTT. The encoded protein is CASIGQTQYF.

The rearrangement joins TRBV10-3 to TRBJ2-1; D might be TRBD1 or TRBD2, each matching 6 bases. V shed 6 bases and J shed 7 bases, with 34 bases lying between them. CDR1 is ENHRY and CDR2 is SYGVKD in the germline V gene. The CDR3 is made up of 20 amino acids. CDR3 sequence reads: CAIRPRDPLVAGGTLNEQFF. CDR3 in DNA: TGTGCCATCAGGCCAAGGGACCCTCTCGTGGCCGGCGGGACACTAAATGAGCAGTTCTTC.

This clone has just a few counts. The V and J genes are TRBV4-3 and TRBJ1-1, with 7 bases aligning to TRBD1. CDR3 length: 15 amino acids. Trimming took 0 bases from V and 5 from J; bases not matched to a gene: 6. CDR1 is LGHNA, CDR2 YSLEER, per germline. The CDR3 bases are TGCGCCAGCAGCCAAGATGGCAGGGGGTGGACTGAAGCTTTCTTT. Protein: CASSQDGRGWTEAFF.

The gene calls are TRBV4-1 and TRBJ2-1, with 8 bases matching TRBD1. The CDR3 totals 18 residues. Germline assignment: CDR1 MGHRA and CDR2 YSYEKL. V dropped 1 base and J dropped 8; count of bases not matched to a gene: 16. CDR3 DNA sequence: TGCGCCAGCAGCCAAGGACTGGGGGTCGGGACAGGACTCTATGAGCAGTTCTTC. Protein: CASSQGLGVGTGLYEQFF.

CDR3 sequence: CASSVYPVSGYTF. The CDR3, as DNA: TGTGCCAGCAGTGTCTATCCGGTGAGCGGCTACACCTTC. This chain uses TRBV2 with TRBJ1-2; D unresolved. V lost 4 bases and J 8 bases, leaving 14 bases between the germline ends. The CDR3 consists of 13 residues. The germline V gene encodes CDR1 SNHLY and CDR2 FYNNEI.

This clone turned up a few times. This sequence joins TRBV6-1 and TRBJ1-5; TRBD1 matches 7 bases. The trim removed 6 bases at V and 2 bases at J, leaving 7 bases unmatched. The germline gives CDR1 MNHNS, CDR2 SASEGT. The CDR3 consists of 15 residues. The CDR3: CASSPTGSGNQPQHF. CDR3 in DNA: TGTGCCAGCAGCCCGACAGGGAGTGGCAATCAGCCCCAGCATTTT.

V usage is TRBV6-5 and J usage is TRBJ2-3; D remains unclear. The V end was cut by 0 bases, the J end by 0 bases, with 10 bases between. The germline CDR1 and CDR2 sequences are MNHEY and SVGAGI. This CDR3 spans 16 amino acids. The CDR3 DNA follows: TGTGCCAGCAGTTACTCCGGCAGCCCTAGCACAGATACGCAGTATTTT. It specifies CASSYSGSPSTDTQYF.

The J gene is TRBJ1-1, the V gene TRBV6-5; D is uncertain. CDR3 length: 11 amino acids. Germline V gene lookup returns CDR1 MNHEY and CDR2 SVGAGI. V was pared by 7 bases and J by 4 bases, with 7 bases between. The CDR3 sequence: CASTGGTEAFF. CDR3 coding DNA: TGTGCCAGCACCGGAGGCACTGAAGCTTTCTTT.